The clone carrying this TCR beta chain showed up just once. What it binds is not known. The data stem from a study of T-cell reconstitution after alpha-beta-depleted transplantation in children. Notes on the study in general: Surviving recipient T cells and intrathymic progenitors accounted for some patients' high TCRbeta diversity at day 60. Reportedly, alpha-beta T cells present about two months post-transplant originated from several hundred expanded clones of graft origin.

Germline loops: CDR1 MNHEY, CDR2 SVGAGI. This CDR3 is 15 amino acids long. V gave up 2 bases and J gave up 4 bases, with 11 bases separating them. Unique molecular identifiers were incorporated when the TCRbeta library was constructed. From the PCR reads, TCRdb called clonotypes with MiXCR, one entry per CDR3 protein. The table records roughly 120,000 distinct CDR3 sequences, 23% of them present only once. The TCR comes from a male patient between 2 and 10 years old who had a stem cell transplant for chronic granulomatous disease, so the T cells may come from the graft donor. The V gene is TRBV6-5, the J gene TRBJ2-2; either TRBD1 or TRBD2 may supply D (5 bases each). Sequences were derived from PBMCs, mostly from graft donor cells, sampled 180 days after TCRalphabeta/CD19-depleted stem cell transplant. The CDR3 bases are TGTGCCAGCAGTTACGAGGGGCGCCCCACCGGGGAGCTGTTTTTT. Its translation is CASSYEGRPTGELFF.